This T cell receptor beta chain came from a study of cytomegalovirus exposure and HLA in healthy donors. General study findings and limits: The authors confirmed in vitro that a few CMV-associated chains were specific for CMV antigens. The majority of TCR sequences were rare, yet some public TCRs appeared in many donors. Cytomegalovirus association was assigned to about 150 TCR beta chains. In the 95 to 150 validation repertoires, approximately 93% of cluster scores exceeded 0, per a later analysis.

As for this clone: The antigen is unknown.

Measured with immunoSEQ multiplex PCR; TCRdb has only the in-frame clones, and not every one. The repertoire holds some 120,000 clones, with approximately 88% as singletons. This TCR was sampled from a woman aged 18-29 years in good health and CMV-seronegative. The sample was PBMCs.

The CDR3 DNA follows: TGTGCCAGCAGCCGCGGTAGCCAAGAGACCCAGTACTTC. It encodes CASSRGSQETQYF. The rearrangement links TRBV5-6 to TRBJ2-5; D remains unclear. V gave up 4 bases and J gave up 1 base, with 8 bases separating them. The CDR3 spans 13 residues. Germline lookup yields CDR1 SGHDT and CDR2 YYEEEE.